This T cell receptor (beta chain) stems from a study of blood T cell repertoires in COVID-19. For the study at large: Specimens from acute and convalescent COVID-19 originated in the United States, Italy and Spain.

CDR3 size: 20 residues. Per the study methods: How many nucleated cells were present was estimated from reference gene primer amplification. Sequencing used immunoSEQ multiplex PCR; TCRdb keeps in-frame clones, though not all of them. V and J calls plus clone size are reproduced from that table; the DNA served to infer D and trimming. The table lists around 130,000 clones, around 87% of them singletons. Sequenced material: peripheral blood. The sequence was collected from an older man with active COVID-19. The chain uses TRBV21-1 and TRBJ1-4; TRBD1 was called by the table and not checked on the DNA. TRBV21-1 is flagged as a pseudogene. CDR3 residues: CASSAWFGTGGDCTNEKLFF. The CDR3 nucleotides are TGTGCCAGCAGCGCCTGGTTTGGGACAGGGGGCGATTGCACTAATGAAAAACTGTTTTTT.